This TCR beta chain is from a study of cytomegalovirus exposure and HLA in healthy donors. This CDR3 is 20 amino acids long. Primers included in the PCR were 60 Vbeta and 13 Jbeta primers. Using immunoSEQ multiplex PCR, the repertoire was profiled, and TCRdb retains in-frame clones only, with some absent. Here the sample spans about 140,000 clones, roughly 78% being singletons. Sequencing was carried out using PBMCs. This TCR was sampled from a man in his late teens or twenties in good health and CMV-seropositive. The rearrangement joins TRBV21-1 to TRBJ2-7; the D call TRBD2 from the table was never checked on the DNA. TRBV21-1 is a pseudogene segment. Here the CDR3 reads CASLRLLRTSGRPSSYEQYF. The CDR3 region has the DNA TGTGCCAGCTTACGACTTCTTCGGACTAGCGGGAGACCCAGCTCCTACGAGCAGTACTTC.